The rows below give T cell receptor beta chains drawn from one sample of a study of blood T cell repertoires in COVID-19. Profiling relied on immunoSEQ multiplex PCR, and the TCRdb table lists in-frame clones only, not all of them. The sample yields about 210,000 clones, about 90% seen once. Sequencing was performed on peripheral blood. These receptor sequences come from a young man with active or convalescent COVID-19. CDR3s leave out the opening cysteine and the closing phenylalanine or tryptophan.

length: 13
V: TRBV4-1
CDR3: ASSLTSGSGYEQY

length: 16
V: TRBV29-1
CDR3: SVGTGLAGRSGYNEQF

length: 10
V: TRBV25-1
CDR3: ASTGGLNEQF

length: 13
V: TRBV6-5
CDR3: ASSYRGTSGDTQY

length: 11
V: TRBV2
CDR3: ASTKDSQETQY

length: 16
V: TRBV4-3
CDR3: ASSQDSPGLARTGELF

length: 13
V: TRBV5-1
CDR3: ASSRLTSGTDTQY

length: 16
V: TRBV9
CDR3: ASSVDGGPATWANVLT

length: 12
V: TRBV6-5
CDR3: ASSLRQIYYGYT

length: 9
V: TRBV20-1
CDR3: SASRGGELF

length: 14
V: TRBV11-1
CDR3: ASSVQQGAVTGELF

length: 10
V: TRBV29-1
CDR3: SVGDRDSGYT

length: 16
V: TRBV9
CDR3: ASSVAGRTFSGANVLT

length: 13
V: TRBV7-2
CDR3: ASSLAGGENEKLF

length: 13
V: TRBV24-1
CDR3: ATSDAVGGAYGYT

length: 10
V: TRBV2
CDR3: ASGRVFGEQY

length: 12
V: TRBV7-8
CDR3: ASAIVGRATEAF

length: 12
V: TRBV10-3
CDR3: AIRITGVTGELF

length: 9
V: TRBV3-1/TRBV3-2
CDR3: ASSRGGEQY

length: 15
V: TRBV28
CDR3: ASSLPGLAGGRAEKY

length: 11
V: TRBV27
CDR3: ASSFGNTGELF

length: 12
V: TRBV6-5
CDR3: ASKGGSSNQPQH

length: 12
V: TRBV18
CDR3: ASSSSGGTDTQY

length: 13
V: TRBV7-3
CDR3: ASSFGLALNNEQF

length: 13
V: TRBV13
CDR3: ASSLDTPGPYGYT

length: 12
V: TRBV4-1
CDR3: ASSQVIHGNEQF